This record covers a single TCR beta chain. Its antigen is currently not known. Base qualities are not provided; no much larger clone lies one nucleotide away. Spanning cysteine to phenylalanine, the CDR3 consists of 13 amino acids. The only DNA kept is the CDR3, 39 bases in frame from the first base. The junction shows trimming of 2 bases on V and 2 bases on J, plus 9 bases between the germline ends. Via the germline V gene (reference sequence), CDR1 is GTSNPN and CDR2 SVGIG. TCRbeta CDR3 regions were amplified from genomic DNA by means of the immunoSEQ Assay, a bias-controlled multiplex PCR. In the source study's methods: Within the assay, amplification of reference gene primers was used to estimate how many nucleated cells each sample contained. Sequence reads were collapsed and filtered to measure the absolute abundance of every unique TCRbeta CDR3 rearrangement. For each sample, productive Simpson clonality was calculated as the square root of Simpson's diversity index over productive rearrangements. TCRdb took over this immuneACCESS table, retaining in-frame rearrangements with V and J assigned. Such tables are incomplete; in checked studies, under half of the missing clones stem from an unresolved V gene, and the remainder is unexplained. The DNA was the basis for D and trimming; V, J and clone size are from that table. The sample includes 350,000 or so clones, with more than 75% observed a single time. The ten biggest clones cover 8.5% to 12% of the sample.

This entry belongs to a study of blood T cell repertoires in COVID-19 (dated by TCRdb to 2018 to 2020). As for the study more broadly: Collaborator samples came from the United States, Italy and Spain and covered acute and convalescent phases of COVID-19. The dataset comprised deeply sampled blood TCRbeta repertoires from subjects exposed to, actively infected with, or recovered from COVID-19. A de-identified subject ID, COVID-19 status, age in years and sex were almost always included in the sample metadata. Where HLA class I and class II types were available, the types were taken from metadata supplied by the sample provider, not from assay-based typing. The prospective study material was composed of cDNA or gDNA derived from T cells, B-cell-depleted T cells, or PBMCs. Samples were obtained from the ongoing ImmuneRACE study (first 160 participants) and from 1,254 subjects provided by 6 global collaborators. The repertoires were released in a freely available public database intended as a resource for research on the immune response to SARS-CoV-2.

One collaborating source in Seattle enrolled patients while the patients were actively infected and followed the patients over time throughout the course of disease. Collaborating institutions collected whole blood in K2EDTA tubes following their own protocols. For TCRbeta analysis, collaborator samples were shipped as frozen whole blood, as isolated PBMCs, or as DNA extracted from either sample type. General study outcomes and caveats: The quantity of clinical and demographic metadata differed by source and by participant and was supplied without curation.

The receptor was derived from a woman in her 30s with COVID-19, enrolled during active disease. The sequenced sample consisted of peripheral blood. The chain links TRBV30 with TRBJ1-1, with no confidently assigned D gene. The encoded CDR3 is CAWSKNSNTEAFF. The nucleotide sequence is TGTGCCTGGAGTAAAAATTCTAACACTGAAGCTTTCTTT.